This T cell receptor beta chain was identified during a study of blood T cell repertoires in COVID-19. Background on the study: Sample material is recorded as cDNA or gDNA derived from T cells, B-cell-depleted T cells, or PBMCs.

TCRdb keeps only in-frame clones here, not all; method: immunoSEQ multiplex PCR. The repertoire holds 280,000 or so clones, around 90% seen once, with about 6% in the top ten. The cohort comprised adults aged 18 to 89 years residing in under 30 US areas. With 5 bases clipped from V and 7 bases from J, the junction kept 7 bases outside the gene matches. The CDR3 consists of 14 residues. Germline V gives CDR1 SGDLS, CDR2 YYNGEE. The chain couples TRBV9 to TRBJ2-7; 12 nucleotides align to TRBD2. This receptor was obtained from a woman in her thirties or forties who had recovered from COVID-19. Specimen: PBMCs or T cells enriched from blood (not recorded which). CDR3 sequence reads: CASSRGTSGREQYF. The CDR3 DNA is TGTGCCAGCAGTCGCGGGACTAGCGGGCGAGAGCAGTACTTC.